This TCR beta chain was retrieved from a study of Graves' ophthalmopathy and Graves' hyperthyroidism. Study-wide findings and caveats: The majority of expanded thyroid clonotypes above 0.001 frequency also occurred in blood. Classification of ophthalmopathy versus stable hyperthyroidism by a 13-signature model yielded 85% to 90% sensitivity and approximately 80% specificity.

Clinical symptoms, serum thyroxine, TRAb, thyroid ultrasound and orbital computed tomography determined diagnosis. RNA transcripts yielded amplified TCR beta CDR3 regions. HTBI-primed RT-PCR formed the first round, and a multiplex PCR formed the second. Via MiXCR, TCRdb re-called the multiplex PCR reads, giving one row per CDR3 protein. The sample lists about 660,000 distinct CDR3 sequences, 35% to 50% seen once, with over 2.5% in the top ten. The CDR3 spans 15 residues. Germline lookup yields CDR1 MGHDK and CDR2 SYGVNS. V was clipped by 8 bases and J by 3 bases, with 20 bases between them. Concerning this clonotype itself: The antigen is undetermined.

Sequenced: peripheral blood. This rearrangement joins TRBV25-1 to TRBJ2-7; D is possibly TRBD1 or TRBD2 (5 bases each). The clonotype originates from an adult man with Graves' ophthalmopathy. This CDR3 reads CASVDGGPPYYEQYF. CDR3 in DNA: TGTGCCAGCGTTGATGGGGGACCGCCCTACTACGAGCAGTACTTC.